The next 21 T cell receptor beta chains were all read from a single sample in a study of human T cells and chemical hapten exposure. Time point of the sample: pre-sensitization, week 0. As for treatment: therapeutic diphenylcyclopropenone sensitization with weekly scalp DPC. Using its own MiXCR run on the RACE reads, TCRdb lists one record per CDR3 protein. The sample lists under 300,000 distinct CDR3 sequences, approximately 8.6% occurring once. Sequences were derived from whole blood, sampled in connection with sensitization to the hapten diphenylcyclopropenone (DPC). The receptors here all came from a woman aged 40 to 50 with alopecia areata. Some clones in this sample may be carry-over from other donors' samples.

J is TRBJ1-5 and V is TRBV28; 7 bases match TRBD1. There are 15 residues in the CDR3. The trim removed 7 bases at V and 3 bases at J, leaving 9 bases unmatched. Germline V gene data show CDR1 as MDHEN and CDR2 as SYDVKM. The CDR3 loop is CASKPGGSPNQPQHF. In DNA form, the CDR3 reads TGTGCCAGCAAACCAGGGGGATCCCCCAATCAGCCCCAGCATTTT.

The CDR3 sequence: CASSPASTNYGYTF. The CDR3 region has the DNA TGTGCCAGCTCACCAGCCAGCACCAACTATGGCTACACCTTC. The J gene is TRBJ1-2, the V gene TRBV18; D is unclear. The V end was cut by 2 bases, the J end by 2 bases, with 9 bases between. The CDR3 has 14 residues. Germline CDR1 is KGHSH and CDR2 is LQKENI.

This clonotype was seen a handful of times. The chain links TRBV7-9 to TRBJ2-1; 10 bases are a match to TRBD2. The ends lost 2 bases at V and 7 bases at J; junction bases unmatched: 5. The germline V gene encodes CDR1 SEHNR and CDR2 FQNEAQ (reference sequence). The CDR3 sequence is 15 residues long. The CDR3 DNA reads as TGTGCCAGCAGCTTACTAGCGGGAGTCAATAATGAGCAGTTCTTC. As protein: CASSLLAGVNNEQFF.

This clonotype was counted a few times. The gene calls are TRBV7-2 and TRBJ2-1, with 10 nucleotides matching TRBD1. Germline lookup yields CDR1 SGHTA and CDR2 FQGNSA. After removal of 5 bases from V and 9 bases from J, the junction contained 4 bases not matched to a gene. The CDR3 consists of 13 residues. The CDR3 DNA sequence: TGTGCCAGCAGCCGGGACAGGGGATCTGAGCAGTTCTTC. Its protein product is CASSRDRGSEQFF. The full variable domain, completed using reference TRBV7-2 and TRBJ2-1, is GAGVSQSPSNKVTEKGKDVELRCDPISGHTALYWYRQSLGQGLEFLIYFQGNSAPDKSGLPSDRFSAERTGGSVSTLTIQRTQQEDSAVYLCASSRDRGSEQFFGPGTRLTVL.

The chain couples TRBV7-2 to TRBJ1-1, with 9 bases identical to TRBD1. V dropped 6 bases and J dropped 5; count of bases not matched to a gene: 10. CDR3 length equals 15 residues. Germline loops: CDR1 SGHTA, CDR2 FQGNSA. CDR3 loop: CASRPGTGGRTEAFF. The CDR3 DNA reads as TGTGCCAGCAGACCAGGTACAGGGGGCAGAACTGAAGCTTTCTTT.

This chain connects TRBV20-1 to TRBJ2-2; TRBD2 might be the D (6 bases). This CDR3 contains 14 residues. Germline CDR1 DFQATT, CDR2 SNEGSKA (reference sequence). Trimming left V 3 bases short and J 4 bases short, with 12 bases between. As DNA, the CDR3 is TGCAGTGCTAGTCCCGGGGGTGGCACCGGGGAGCTGTTTTTT. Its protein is CSASPGGGTGELFF.

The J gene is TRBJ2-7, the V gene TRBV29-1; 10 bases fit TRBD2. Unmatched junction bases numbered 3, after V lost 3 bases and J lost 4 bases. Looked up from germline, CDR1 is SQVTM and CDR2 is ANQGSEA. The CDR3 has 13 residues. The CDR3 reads CSVEGTSAYEQYF. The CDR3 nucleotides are TGCAGCGTTGAGGGGACTAGCGCATACGAGCAGTACTTC.

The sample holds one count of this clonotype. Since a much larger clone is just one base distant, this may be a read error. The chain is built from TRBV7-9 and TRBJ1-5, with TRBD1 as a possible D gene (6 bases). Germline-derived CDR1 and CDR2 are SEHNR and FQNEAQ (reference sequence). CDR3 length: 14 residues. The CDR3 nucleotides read TGTGTCAGCAGCCGGGGACAAGACAATCAGCCCCAGCATTTT. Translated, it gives CVSSRGQDNQPQHF.

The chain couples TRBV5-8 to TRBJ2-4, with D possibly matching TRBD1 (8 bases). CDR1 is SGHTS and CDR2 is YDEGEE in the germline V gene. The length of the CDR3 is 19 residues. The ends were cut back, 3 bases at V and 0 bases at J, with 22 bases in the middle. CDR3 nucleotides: TGTGCCAGCAGCTGGGGGGGCACAGGGGGAACCTTAGCCAAAAACATTCAGTACTTC. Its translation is CASSWGGTGGTLAKNIQYF.

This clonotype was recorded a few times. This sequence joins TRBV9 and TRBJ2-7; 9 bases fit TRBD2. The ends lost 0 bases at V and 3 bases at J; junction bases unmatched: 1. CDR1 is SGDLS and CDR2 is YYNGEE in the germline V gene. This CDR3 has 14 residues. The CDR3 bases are TGTGCCAGCAGCGTAGGTAGCGGGGGCTACGAGCAGTACTTC. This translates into CASSVGSGGYEQYF.

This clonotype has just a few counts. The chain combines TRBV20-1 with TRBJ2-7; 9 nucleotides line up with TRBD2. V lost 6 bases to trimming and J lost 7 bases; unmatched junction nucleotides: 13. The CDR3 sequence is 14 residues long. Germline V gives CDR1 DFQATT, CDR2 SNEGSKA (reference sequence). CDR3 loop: CSADARRREGEQYF. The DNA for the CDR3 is TGCAGTGCCGATGCCCGGCGGCGGGAGGGAGAGCAGTACTTC.

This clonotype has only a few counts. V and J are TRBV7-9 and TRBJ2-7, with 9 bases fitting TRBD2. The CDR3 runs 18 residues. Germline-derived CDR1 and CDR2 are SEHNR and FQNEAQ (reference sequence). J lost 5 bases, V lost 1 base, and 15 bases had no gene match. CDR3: CASSLVPFSAGGPDEQYF. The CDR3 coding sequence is TGTGCCAGCAGCTTAGTGCCTTTCAGCGCGGGAGGGCCGGACGAGCAGTACTTC.

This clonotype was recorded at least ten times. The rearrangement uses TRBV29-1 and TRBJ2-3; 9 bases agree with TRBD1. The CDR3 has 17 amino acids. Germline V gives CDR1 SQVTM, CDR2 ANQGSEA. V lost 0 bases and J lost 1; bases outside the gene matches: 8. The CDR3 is CSVEDPYRDRGTDTQYF. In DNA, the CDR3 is TGCAGCGTTGAAGATCCCTACCGGGACAGGGGCACAGATACGCAGTATTTT.

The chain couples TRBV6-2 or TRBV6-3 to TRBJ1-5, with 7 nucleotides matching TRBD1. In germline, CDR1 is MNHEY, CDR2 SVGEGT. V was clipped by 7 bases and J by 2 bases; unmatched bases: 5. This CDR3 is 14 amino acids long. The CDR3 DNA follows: TGTGCCAGCATGAGGGACAGCGGCAATCAGCCCCAGCATTTT. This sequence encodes CASMRDSGNQPQHF.

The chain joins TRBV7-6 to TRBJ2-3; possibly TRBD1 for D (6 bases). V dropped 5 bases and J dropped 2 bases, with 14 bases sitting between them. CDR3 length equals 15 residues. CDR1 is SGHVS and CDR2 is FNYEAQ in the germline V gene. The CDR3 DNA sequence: TGTGCCAGCAGCGGGGGCTTGGGGACCACAGATACGCAGTATTTT. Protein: CASSGGLGTTDTQYF.

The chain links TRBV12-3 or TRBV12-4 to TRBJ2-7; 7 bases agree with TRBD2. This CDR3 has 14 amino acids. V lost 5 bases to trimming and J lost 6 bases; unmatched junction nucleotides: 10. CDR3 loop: CASSPAAGVGEQYF. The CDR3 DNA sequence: TGTGCCAGCAGTCCGGCGGCGGGAGTCGGCGAGCAGTACTTC.

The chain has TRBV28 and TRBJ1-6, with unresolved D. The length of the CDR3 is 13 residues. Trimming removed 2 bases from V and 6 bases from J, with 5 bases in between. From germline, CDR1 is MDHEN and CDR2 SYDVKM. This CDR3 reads CASSLGSNSPLHF. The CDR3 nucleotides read TGTGCCAGCAGTTTAGGATCTAATTCACCCCTCCACTTT.

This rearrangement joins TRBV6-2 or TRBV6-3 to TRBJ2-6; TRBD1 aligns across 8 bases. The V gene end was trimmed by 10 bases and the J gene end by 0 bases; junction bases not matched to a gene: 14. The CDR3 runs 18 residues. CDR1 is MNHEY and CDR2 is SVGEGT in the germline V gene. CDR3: CATRMDRDRSSGANVLTF. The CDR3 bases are TGTGCCACCAGGATGGACCGGGACAGGTCCTCTGGGGCCAACGTCCTGACTTTC.

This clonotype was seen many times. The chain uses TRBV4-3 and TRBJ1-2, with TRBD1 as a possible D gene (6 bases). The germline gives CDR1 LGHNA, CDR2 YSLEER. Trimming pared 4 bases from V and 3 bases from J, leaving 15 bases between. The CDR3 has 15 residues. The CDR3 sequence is CASSPGDWGDYGYTF. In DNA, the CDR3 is TGCGCCAGCAGCCCAGGGGACTGGGGTGACTATGGCTACACCTTC.

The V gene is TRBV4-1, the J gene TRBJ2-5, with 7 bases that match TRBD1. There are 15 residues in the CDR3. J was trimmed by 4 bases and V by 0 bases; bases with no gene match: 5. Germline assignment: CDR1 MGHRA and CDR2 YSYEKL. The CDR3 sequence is CASSQDSNRGETQYF. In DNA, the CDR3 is TGCGCCAGCAGCCAAGATTCCAACAGGGGAGAGACCCAGTACTTC.

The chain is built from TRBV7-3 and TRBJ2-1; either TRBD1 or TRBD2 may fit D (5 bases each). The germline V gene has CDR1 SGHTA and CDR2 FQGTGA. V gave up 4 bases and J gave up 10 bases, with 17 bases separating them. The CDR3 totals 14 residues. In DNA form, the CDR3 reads TGTGCCAGCAGCTCGGGACCCTTTGGAAAAGAGCAGTTCTTC. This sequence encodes CASSSGPFGKEQFF.